The 24 T cell receptor beta chains reported below all come from one sample, sequenced in a study of shared clonotypes between healthy human individuals. Assay: immunoSEQ multiplex PCR; the TCRdb copy retains only in-frame clones and omits some. Altogether roughly 500,000 clones are present, more than 75% being singletons, with the ten largest covering 12%. Sequenced sample: PBMCs. The receptors shown here come from a woman between 35 and 50 years old in good health. Some clones in this sample may be carry-over from other donors' samples.

The gene calls are TRBV11-2 and TRBJ2-5; 11 positions match TRBD1. Trimming removed 5 bases from V and 5 bases from J; junction bases left unmatched: 10. Per the germline V gene, CDR1 is SGHAT and CDR2 is FQNNGV. This CDR3 spans 16 amino acids. The CDR3 DNA reads as TGTGCCAGCAGCCCCGGGACAGGGGGTATATTGGAGACCCAGTACTTC. Translation gives CASSPGTGGILETQYF.

The chain employs TRBV7-9 and TRBJ2-7, with a weak D call TRBD2 (5 bases). The CDR3 sequence is 16 residues long. The V gene's germline CDR1 is SEHNR and CDR2 FQNEAQ (reference sequence). V gave up 2 bases and J gave up 4 bases, with 18 bases separating them. The CDR3 loop reads CASSLSGPVTTYEQYF. CDR3 coding DNA: TGTGCCAGCAGCTTAAGCGGCCCGGTGACCACTTACGAGCAGTACTTC.

The V and J genes are TRBV6-1 and TRBJ1-2; 7 bases match TRBD1. This CDR3 comprises 13 residues. The germline V gene encodes CDR1 MNHNS and CDR2 SASEGT. The CDR3, as DNA: TGTGCTGGGGCGCGGGACAGAAAGTATGGCTACACCTTC. Its translation is CAGARDRKYGYTF.

V usage is TRBV5-4 and J usage is TRBJ1-3, with unresolved D. The CDR3 loop spans 17 amino acids. The ends were cut back, 4 bases at V and 2 bases at J, with 19 bases in the middle. Germline V lookup: CDR1 SGHNT, CDR2 YYREEE (reference sequence). This CDR3 is CASSPALRVIAGNTIYF. The CDR3 bases are TGTGCCAGCAGCCCCGCTTTGCGGGTCATAGCTGGAAACACCATATATTTT.

The rearrangement joins TRBV19 to TRBJ1-1; the match to TRBD1 covers 7 bases. The junction had 5 bases not matched to a gene; V was cut back by 10 bases and J by 3 bases. CDR3 size: 12 residues. Germline V CDR1 and CDR2: LNHDA, SQIVND (reference sequence). CDR3 sequence (DNA): TGTGCCACCGCACAGGGGTACACTGAAGCTTTCTTT. It translates to CATAQGYTEAFF.

The rearrangement uses TRBV28 and TRBJ2-7, with 7 bases matching TRBD1. With V trimmed by 6 bases and J by 1 base, 6 bases remained unmatched. The germline gives CDR1 MDHEN, CDR2 SYDVKM. CDR3 length: 14 amino acids. The CDR3 DNA is TGTGCCAGCAGACAACAGGGGATGTCCTACGAGCAGTACTTC. Its translation: CASRQQGMSYEQYF.

The V call is TRBV7-9, the J call TRBJ2-7; 8 bases align to TRBD2. Looked up from germline, CDR1 is SEHNR and CDR2 is FQNEAQ (reference sequence). Trimming at V came to 7 bases and at J to 3 bases, leaving 5 bases not matched to a gene. The length of the CDR3 is 13 residues. This CDR3 is CASNGRGSYEQYF. The CDR3 nucleotides are TGTGCCAGCAACGGGAGGGGTAGCTACGAGCAGTACTTC.

This clone was detected only once. This chain connects TRBV4-1 to TRBJ1-2, with unresolved D. V was cut by 0 bases and J by 9 bases, with 8 bases left in between. CDR1 is MGHRA, CDR2 YSYEKL, per germline. The CDR3 loop spans 12 amino acids. The CDR3 region is CASSQDRRRYTF. CDR3 bases: TGCGCCAGCAGCCAAGATCGGAGGCGCTACACCTTC.

This clone was found many times. Other DNA sequences in the sample encode the same CDR3. The chain is built from TRBV28 and TRBJ1-1; D is possibly TRBD1 (5 bases). In germline, CDR1 is MDHEN, CDR2 SYDVKM. V was pared by 2 bases and J by 4 bases, with 8 bases between. This CDR3 region has 13 residues. The CDR3 DNA sequence: TGTGCCAGCAGTTTACAGGGAGGCACTGAAGCTTTCTTT. It specifies CASSLQGGTEAFF.

The chain uses TRBV7-2 and TRBJ1-2; the D gene is possibly TRBD1 (5 bases). The CDR3 contains 15 residues. Germline loops: CDR1 SGHTA, CDR2 FQGNSA. Trimming shortened V by 1 base and J by 6 bases, and 15 bases separated the two germline ends. The CDR3 DNA is TGTGCCAGCAGCTTAGGCGGCAGGGTGGTTGATGGCTACACCTTC. Translation gives CASSLGGRVVDGYTF.

The sample holds a few counts of this clone. This chain links TRBV28 with TRBJ1-5; D is undetermined. Trimming removed 1 base at V and 6 bases at J, with 4 bases between. Looked up from germline, CDR1 is MDHEN and CDR2 is SYDVKM. The CDR3 has 12 residues. For the CDR3, the DNA is TGTGCCAGCAGTTTATTCCTTCAGCCCCAGCATTTT. It yields the protein CASSLFLQPQHF.

The CDR3 here is CSVARGSYGYTF. The CDR3 nucleotides are TGCAGCGTTGCTCGGGGATCCTATGGCTACACCTTC. The chain is built from TRBV29-1 and TRBJ1-2, with no clear D. There are 12 residues in the CDR3. Per the germline V gene, CDR1 is SQVTM and CDR2 is ANQGSEA. Trimming pared 4 bases from V and 4 bases from J, leaving 10 bases between.

This clone has just a few counts. V is TRBV7-2 and J is TRBJ1-2; 7 bases fit TRBD1. The CDR3 is 13 amino acids. From germline, CDR1 is SGHTA and CDR2 FQGNSA. The V and J ends lost 5 bases and 7 bases, in that order; junction bases with no gene match: 7. The CDR3 nucleotides read TGTGCCAGCAGCCTCGACAGGGTGGGTGGCTACACCTTC. It yields the protein CASSLDRVGGYTF.

This clone came up once. Other DNA sequences in the same sample also yield this CDR3. The rearrangement joins TRBV11-2 to TRBJ2-5; D is unresolved. V lost 5 bases to trimming and J lost 1 base, with 2 bases between them. This CDR3 has 11 amino acids. From germline, CDR1 is SGHAT and CDR2 FQNNGV. CDR3 DNA: TGTGCCAGCAGCCCCCAAGAGACCCAGTACTTC. Amino acid sequence: CASSPQETQYF.

The rearrangement uses TRBV9 and TRBJ2-2; 14 bases match TRBD2. V shed 2 bases, J shed 6 bases, and the junction held 3 bases outside the gene matches. Per the germline V gene, CDR1 is SGDLS and CDR2 is YYNGEE. CDR3 length equals 16 residues. DNA of the CDR3: TGTGCCAGCAGCGTTGGGACTAGCGGGAGTCCCGGGGAGCTGTTTTTT. Its translation is CASSVGTSGSPGELFF. Drawing the rest from reference TRBV9 and TRBJ2-2, the complete variable domain is DSGVTQTPKHLITATGQRVTLRCSPRSGDLSVYWYQQSLDQGLQFLIQYYNGEERAKGNILERFSAQQFPDLHSELNLSSLELGDSALYFCASSVGTSGSPGELFFGEGSRLTVL.

The chain joins TRBV7-8 to TRBJ1-1; D may be TRBD1 (5 bases). V was cut by 1 base and J by 11 bases, with 26 bases left in between. Looked up from germline, CDR1 is SGHVS and CDR2 is FQNEAQ. This CDR3 spans 17 amino acids. CDR3 sequence (DNA): TGTGCCAGCAGCTTAGTGTTAGTGGGACTCCCTCTTAGTGGGGCTTTCTTT. It yields the protein CASSLVLVGLPLSGAFF.

The chain joins TRBV28 to TRBJ2-7, with 10 bases lining up with TRBD2. The CDR3 contains 15 residues. V lost 8 bases and J lost 2; bases outside the gene matches: 9. CDR1 is MDHEN and CDR2 is SYDVKM in the germline V gene. Written as DNA, the CDR3 is TGTGCCAGCCGAGTAGCGGGAGGCCAAACCTACGAGCAGTACTTC. Protein product: CASRVAGGQTYEQYF.

Points on this clone: Other DNA sequences from this sample encode an identical CDR3 as well. This chain connects TRBV5-8 to TRBJ1-2; D is ambiguous. The CDR3 covers 12 residues. Trimming removed 2 bases at V and 1 base at J, with 3 bases between. The V gene's germline CDR1 is SGHTS and CDR2 YDEGEE. The CDR3 DNA is TGTGCCAGCAGCTTACGTAACTATGGCTACACCTTC. It encodes CASSLRNYGYTF. The full variable domain, with the rest looked up from reference TRBV5-8 and TRBJ1-2, is EAGVTQSPTHLIKTRGQQATLRCSPISGHTSVYWYQQALGLGLQFLLWYDEGEERNRGNFPPRFSGRQFPNYSSELNVNALELEDSALYLCASSLRNYGYTFGSGTRLTVV.

The rearrangement uses TRBV28 and TRBJ2-7; TRBD2 agrees at 11 bases. The germline V gene has CDR1 MDHEN and CDR2 SYDVKM. The trim removed 10 bases at V and 0 bases at J, leaving 5 bases unmatched. The CDR3 contains 14 residues. The CDR3 is CATRLAGSSYEQYF. DNA for the CDR3: TGTGCCACAAGACTAGCGGGAAGCTCCTACGAGCAGTACTTC.

The chain links TRBV5-8 to TRBJ1-5, with D unresolved. The CDR3 sequence is 13 residues long. Between the trimmed V and J ends, which lost 0 bases and 3 bases, there was a span of 4 bases. Germline V CDR1 and CDR2: SGHTS, YDEGEE. The CDR3 DNA reads as TGTGCCAGCAGCTTGGGACCCAATCAGCCCCAGCATTTT. Translation gives CASSLGPNQPQHF.

The chain joins TRBV5-4 to TRBJ1-2; no reliable D call. V gave up 5 bases and J gave up 4 bases, with 9 bases separating them. Germline V lookup: CDR1 SGHNT, CDR2 YYREEE (reference sequence). The length of the CDR3 is 12 residues. CDR3 bases: TGTGCCAGCAGTGGGGAAGGCTATGGCTACACCTTC. Its translation: CASSGEGYGYTF.

Worth noting for this clone: The sample has other DNA sequences that encode this CDR3 too. The rearrangement links TRBV5-1 to TRBJ1-1; 8 bases line up with TRBD1. The CDR3 totals 13 residues. CDR1 SGHRS and CDR2 YFSETQ come from the germline V gene. V shed 3 bases, J shed 5 bases, and the junction held 3 bases outside the gene matches. The CDR3 coding sequence is TGCGCCAGCAGCTCACAGGGGGGTACTGAAGCTTTCTTT. As protein: CASSSQGGTEAFF.

This clone was counted a few times. The V call is TRBV13, the J call TRBJ2-7; 9 nucleotides align to TRBD2. This CDR3 comprises 16 residues. V lost 2 bases to trimming and J lost 3 bases; unmatched junction nucleotides: 8. Germline assignment: CDR1 PRHDT and CDR2 FYEKMQ (reference sequence). The DNA for the CDR3 is TGTGCCAGCAGCTTACAGGGACTAGCCGGGGTCTACGAGCAGTACTTC. Protein: CASSLQGLAGVYEQYF.

The DNA for the CDR3 is TGTGCCAGCAGTGAATACGGGGAGCTGTTTTTT. Its translation: CASSEYGELFF. The chain uses TRBV25-1 and TRBJ2-2, with unresolved D. The germline V gene has CDR1 MGHDK and CDR2 SYGVNS. This CDR3 region has 11 residues. Deletions cut 0 bases from V and 7 bases from J, with 0 bases between.